What follows is one TCR beta chain and its context. What it binds is not known. The data belong to a study of cytomegalovirus exposure and HLA in healthy donors. General study results and limits: The authors later found most CMV-associated TCR beta chains appeared HLA-restricted. Using the classifier, cytomegalovirus status was reportedly diagnosed with high specificity and sensitivity.

After removal of 8 bases from V and 9 bases from J, the junction contained 11 bases not matched to a gene. The CDR3 totals 13 residues. Germline CDR1 MDHEN, CDR2 SYDVKM. 13 Jbeta primers and 60 Vbeta primers were used for the PCR. Using immunoSEQ multiplex PCR, the repertoire was profiled, and TCRdb retains in-frame clones only, with some absent. Its table records 130,000 or so clones. Input material: PBMCs. The chain combines TRBV28 with TRBJ1-1; 8 bases align to TRBD1. The clonotype comes from a woman aged 40 to 49 in good health and CMV-seropositive. The DNA of the CDR3 is TGTGCCAGCTTAGGACAGGGAAGGGATCAAGCTTTCTTT. This translates into CASLGQGRDQAFF.